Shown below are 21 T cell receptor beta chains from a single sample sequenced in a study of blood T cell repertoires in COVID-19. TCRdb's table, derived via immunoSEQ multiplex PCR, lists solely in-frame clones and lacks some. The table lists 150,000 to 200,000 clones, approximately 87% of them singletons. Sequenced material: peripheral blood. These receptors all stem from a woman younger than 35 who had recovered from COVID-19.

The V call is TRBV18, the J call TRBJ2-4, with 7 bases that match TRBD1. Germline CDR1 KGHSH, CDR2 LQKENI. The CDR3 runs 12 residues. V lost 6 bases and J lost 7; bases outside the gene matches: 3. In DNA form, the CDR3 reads TGTGCCAGCTCCGACAGGGATAACATTCAGTACTTC. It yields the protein CASSDRDNIQYF.

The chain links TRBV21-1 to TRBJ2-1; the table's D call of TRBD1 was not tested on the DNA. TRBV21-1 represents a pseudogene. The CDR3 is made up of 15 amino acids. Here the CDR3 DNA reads TGTGCCAGCAGCAACCAGGGGCGGTTCTACAATGAGCAGTTCTTC. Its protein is CASSNQGRFYNEQFF.

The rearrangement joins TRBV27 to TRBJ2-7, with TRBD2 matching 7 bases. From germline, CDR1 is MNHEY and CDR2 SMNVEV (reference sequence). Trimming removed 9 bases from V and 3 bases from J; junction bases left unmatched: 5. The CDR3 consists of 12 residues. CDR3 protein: CASSPGGYEQYF. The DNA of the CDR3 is TGTGCCAGTAGTCCGGGGGGCTACGAGCAGTACTTC.

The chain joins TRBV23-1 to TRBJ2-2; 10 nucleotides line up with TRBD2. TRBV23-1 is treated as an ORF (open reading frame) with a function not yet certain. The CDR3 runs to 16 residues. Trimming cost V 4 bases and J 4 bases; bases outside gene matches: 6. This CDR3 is CASSPPGTSATGELFF. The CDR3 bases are TGCGCCAGCAGTCCCCCGGGGACTAGCGCCACCGGGGAGCTGTTTTTT.

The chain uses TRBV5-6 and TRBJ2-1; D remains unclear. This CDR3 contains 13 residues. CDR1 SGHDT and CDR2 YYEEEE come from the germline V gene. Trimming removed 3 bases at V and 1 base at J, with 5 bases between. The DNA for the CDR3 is TGTGCCAGCAGCTCCAGGTCCTACAATGAGCAGTTCTTC. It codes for CASSSRSYNEQFF.

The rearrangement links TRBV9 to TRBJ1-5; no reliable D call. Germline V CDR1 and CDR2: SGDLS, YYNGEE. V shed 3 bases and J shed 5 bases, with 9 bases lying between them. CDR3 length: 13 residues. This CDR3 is CASSGGVDQPQHF. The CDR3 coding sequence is TGTGCCAGCAGCGGCGGGGTGGATCAGCCCCAGCATTTT.

CDR3 DNA: TGTGCCAGCAGTGCCATCCAATCGGGCGAGCAGTACGTC. Encoded protein: CASSAIQSGEQYV. The chain combines TRBV2 with TRBJ2-7; no clear D. This CDR3 contains 13 residues. The germline CDR1 and CDR2 sequences are SNHLY and FYNNEI. V lost 4 bases and J lost 6, with 13 bases in between.

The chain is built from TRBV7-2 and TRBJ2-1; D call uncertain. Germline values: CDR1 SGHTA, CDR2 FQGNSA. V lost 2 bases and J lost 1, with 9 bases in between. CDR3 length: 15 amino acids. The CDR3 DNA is TGTGCCAGCAGCTTATCTAGAGGTTCCTACAATGAGCAGTTCTTC. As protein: CASSLSRGSYNEQFF.

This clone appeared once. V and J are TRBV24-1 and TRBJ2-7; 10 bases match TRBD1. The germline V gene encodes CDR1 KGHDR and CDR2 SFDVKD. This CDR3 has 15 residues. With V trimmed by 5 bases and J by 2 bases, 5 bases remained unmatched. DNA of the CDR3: TGTGCCACCAGTGGGGGGACAGGGGATCCCTACGAGCAGTACTTC. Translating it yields CATSGGTGDPYEQYF.

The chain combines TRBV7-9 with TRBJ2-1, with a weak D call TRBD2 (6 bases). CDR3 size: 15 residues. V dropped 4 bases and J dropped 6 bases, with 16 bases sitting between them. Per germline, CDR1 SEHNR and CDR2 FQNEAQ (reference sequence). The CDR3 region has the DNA TGTGCCAGCAGCTCGGGGGTGACTAGAGCCAATGAGCAGTTCTTC. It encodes CASSSGVTRANEQFF.

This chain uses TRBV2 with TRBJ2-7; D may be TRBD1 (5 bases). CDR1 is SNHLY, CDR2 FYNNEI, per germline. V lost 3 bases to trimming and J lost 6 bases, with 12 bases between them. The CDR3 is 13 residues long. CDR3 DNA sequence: TGTGCCAGCAGTGAGATTGTAGGGGCCGAGCAGTACGTC. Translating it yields CASSEIVGAEQYV.

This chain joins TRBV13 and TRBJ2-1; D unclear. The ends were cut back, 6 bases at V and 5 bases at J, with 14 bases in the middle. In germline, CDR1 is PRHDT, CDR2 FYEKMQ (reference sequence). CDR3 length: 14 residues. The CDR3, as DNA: TGTGCCAGCAGGCGACCTGGAGTGCACAATGAGCAGTTCTTC. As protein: CASRRPGVHNEQFF.

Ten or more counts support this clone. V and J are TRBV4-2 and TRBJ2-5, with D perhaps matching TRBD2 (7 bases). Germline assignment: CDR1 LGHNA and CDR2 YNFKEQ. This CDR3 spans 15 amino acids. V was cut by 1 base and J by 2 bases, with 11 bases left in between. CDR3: CASSQGTRGQETQYF. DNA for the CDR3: TGTGCCAGCAGCCAAGGGACTAGGGGGCAAGAGACCCAGTACTTC.

The CDR3 protein is CASSLAFGNTDTQYF. CDR3 bases: TGCGCCAGCAGCTTGGCCTTCGGTAACACAGATACGCAGTATTTT. The chain uses TRBV5-1 and TRBJ2-3; no reliable D call. CDR1 is SGHRS, CDR2 YFSETQ, per germline. The CDR3 loop spans 15 amino acids. V was shortened by 0 bases and J by 2 bases, with 10 bases between the two germline ends.

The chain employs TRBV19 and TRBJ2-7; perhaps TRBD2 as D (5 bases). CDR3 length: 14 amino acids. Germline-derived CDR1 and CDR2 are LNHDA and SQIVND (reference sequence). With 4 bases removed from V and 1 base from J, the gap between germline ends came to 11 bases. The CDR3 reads CASSNPGGSYEQYF. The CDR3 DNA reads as TGTGCCAGTAGTAACCCTGGAGGTTCCTACGAGCAGTACTTC.

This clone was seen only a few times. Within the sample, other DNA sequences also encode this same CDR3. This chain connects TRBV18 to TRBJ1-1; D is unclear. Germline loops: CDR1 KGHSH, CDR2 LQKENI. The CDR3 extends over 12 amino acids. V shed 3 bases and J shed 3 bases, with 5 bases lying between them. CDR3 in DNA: TGTGCCAGCTCACCGAGGGACACTGAAGCTTTCTTT. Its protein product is CASSPRDTEAFF.

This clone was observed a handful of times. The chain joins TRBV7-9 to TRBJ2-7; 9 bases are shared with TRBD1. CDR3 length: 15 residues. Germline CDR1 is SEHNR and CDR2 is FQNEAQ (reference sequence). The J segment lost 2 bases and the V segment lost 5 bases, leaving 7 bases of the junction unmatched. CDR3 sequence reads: CASSLLGTGPYEQYF. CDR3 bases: TGTGCCAGCAGCCTCCTCGGGACAGGGCCCTACGAGCAGTACTTC.

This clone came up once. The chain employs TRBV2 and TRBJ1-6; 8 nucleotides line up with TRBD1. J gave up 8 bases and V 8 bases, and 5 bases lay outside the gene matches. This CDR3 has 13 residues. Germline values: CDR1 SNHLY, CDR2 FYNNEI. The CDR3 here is CASLDRGYSPLHF. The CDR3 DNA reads TGTGCCAGCCTAGACAGGGGTTATTCACCCCTCCACTTT.

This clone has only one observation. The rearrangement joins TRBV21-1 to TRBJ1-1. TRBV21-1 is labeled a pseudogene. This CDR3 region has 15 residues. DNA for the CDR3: TGTGCCAGCAGCAAAGCAAGGGAGGGCTCCACTGAAGCTTTCTTT. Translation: CASSKAREGSTEAFF.

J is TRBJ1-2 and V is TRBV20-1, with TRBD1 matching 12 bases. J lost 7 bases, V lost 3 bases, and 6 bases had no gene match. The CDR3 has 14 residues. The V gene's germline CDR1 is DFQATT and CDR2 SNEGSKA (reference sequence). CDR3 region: CSASPGQGAVGYTF. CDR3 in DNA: TGCAGTGCTAGTCCGGGACAGGGGGCAGTTGGCTACACCTTC.

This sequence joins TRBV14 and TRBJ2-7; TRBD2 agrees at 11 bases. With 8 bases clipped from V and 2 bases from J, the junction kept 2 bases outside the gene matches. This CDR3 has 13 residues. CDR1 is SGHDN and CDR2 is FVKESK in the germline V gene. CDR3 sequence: CASGTSGTYEQYF. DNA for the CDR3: TGTGCCAGCGGGACTAGCGGTACCTACGAGCAGTACTTC.